Each of the 12 T cell receptor beta chains below was sequenced from the same sample in a study of cytomegalovirus exposure and HLA in healthy donors. Primers included in the PCR were 60 Vbeta and 13 Jbeta primers. Assay: immunoSEQ multiplex PCR; the TCRdb copy retains only in-frame clones and omits some. The table lists 100,000 to 150,000 clones, 80% to 85% of them singletons. The material sequenced was PBMCs. These receptors all stem from a boy aged 10-17 years in good health and CMV-seronegative.

V is TRBV27 and J is TRBJ2-3; TRBD1 matches at 7 bases. The V and J ends lost 5 bases and 3 bases, in that order; junction bases with no gene match: 11. Looked up from germline, CDR1 is MNHEY and CDR2 is SMNVEV (reference sequence). The CDR3 covers 16 residues. The CDR3, as DNA: TGTGCCAGCAGTGGCCGCGGGCAGGGGGATACAGATACGCAGTATTTT. Translated, it gives CASSGRGQGDTDTQYF.

Of note for this clone: The junction shows a germline mismatch at one end, possibly a read error. This chain joins TRBV4-3 and TRBJ1-2; the match to TRBD1 covers 7 bases. This CDR3 region has 15 residues. In germline, CDR1 is LGHNA, CDR2 YSLEER. CDR3 in DNA: TGCGCCAGCAGCCATGACAGGGTGAATAACTATGGCTACCCCTTC. Protein: CASSHDRVNNYGYPF.

Concerning this clone: A junction boundary mismatches the germline segment, possibly from a read error. The CDR3 loop reads CAIGTGAYSYTF. CDR3 coding DNA: TGTGCCATTGGGACAGGGGCCTATAGCTACACCTTC. This rearrangement joins TRBV10-3 to TRBJ1-2; TRBD1 aligns across 10 bases. This CDR3 comprises 12 residues. The V gene's germline CDR1 is ENHRY and CDR2 SYGVKD.

The rearrangement joins TRBV5-6 to TRBJ2-4; 13 bases agree with TRBD2. This CDR3 comprises 18 residues. The germline V gene encodes CDR1 SGHDT and CDR2 YYEEEE. V was clipped by 2 bases and J by 0 bases; unmatched bases: 5. CDR3 sequence reads: CASSFRTSGGLAKNIQYF. The CDR3 DNA sequence: TGTGCCAGCAGCTTTCGGACTAGCGGGGGCCTAGCCAAAAACATTCAGTACTTC.

The J gene is TRBJ2-2, the V gene TRBV29-1; 8 positions agree with TRBD1. This CDR3 is built from 16 residues. Looked up from germline, CDR1 is SQVTM and CDR2 is ANQGSEA. V gave up 8 bases and J gave up 3 bases; unmatched junction bases: 14. The CDR3 bases are TGCAGCACCGGGACAGGTTTTACGGCGGACACCGGGGAGCTGTTTTTT. Protein product: CSTGTGFTADTGELFF.

J is TRBJ2-2 and V is TRBV6-5; 7 bases match TRBD2. The CDR3 totals 14 residues. Germline CDR1 reads MNHEY; CDR2 reads SVGAGI. Trimming took 4 bases from V and 6 from J; bases not matched to a gene: 5. The CDR3 DNA sequence: TGTGCCAGCAGTTCCCTCGCGGGAGCCGGGGAGCTGTTTTTT. Amino acid sequence: CASSSLAGAGELFF.

The V call is TRBV15, the J call TRBJ1-5, with 9 positions matching TRBD1. V shed 5 bases and J 6 bases; nucleotides not matched to a gene: 5. In germline, CDR1 is LNHNV, CDR2 YYDKDF (reference sequence). The CDR3 is made up of 14 amino acids. In DNA, the CDR3 is TGTGCCACCAGCGCAGACAGGGGGTCTCAGCCCCAGCATTTT. This sequence encodes CATSADRGSQPQHF.

The sample holds one count of this clone. This chain uses TRBV10-3 with TRBJ2-1; 12 bases match TRBD2. The CDR3 has 14 amino acids. Germline loops: CDR1 ENHRY, CDR2 SYGVKD. V dropped 7 bases and J dropped 7; count of bases not matched to a gene: 5. CDR3 nucleotides: TGTGCCATCACCCCTAGCGGGAGGGGTAATGAGCAGTTCTTC. Its translation is CAITPSGRGNEQFF.

This chain uses TRBV6-1 with TRBJ1-5, with TRBD1 identical over 10 bases. Germline-derived CDR1 and CDR2 are MNHNS and SASEGT. This CDR3 comprises 16 residues. V dropped 1 base and J dropped 4; count of bases not matched to a gene: 4. The CDR3 loop reads CASSEGQGARNQPQHF. CDR3 nucleotide sequence: TGTGCCAGCAGTGAAGGACAGGGGGCGCGAAATCAGCCCCAGCATTTT.

The chain has TRBV19 and TRBJ2-5, with 8 bases fitting TRBD2. The trim removed 5 bases at V and 5 bases at J, leaving 10 bases unmatched. The CDR3 spans 15 residues. Germline V gene data show CDR1 as LNHDA and CDR2 as SQIVND (reference sequence). CDR3 nucleotides: TGTGCCAGTAGTGTCCTCAGCGGGAGCGGGGAGACCCAGTACTTC. Translated, it gives CASSVLSGSGETQYF.

This clone occurred once. The chain has TRBV5-6 and TRBJ1-5; a weak D match, TRBD1 (6 bases). Trimming took 4 bases from V and 4 from J, leaving 24 bases between them. The V gene's germline CDR1 is SGHDT and CDR2 YYEEEE. The CDR3 loop spans 18 amino acids. The CDR3 DNA reads TGTGCCAGCAGCCCTTTCGCTCTATCCCAGGGGCAAAATCAGCCCCAGCATTTT. Translating gives CASSPFALSQGQNQPQHF.

The rearrangement links TRBV5-6 to TRBJ2-1; maybe TRBD2 (6 bases). V was clipped by 4 bases and J by 2 bases, with 10 bases between them. The CDR3 is made up of 14 amino acids. Germline V gene lookup returns CDR1 SGHDT and CDR2 YYEEEE. CDR3 sequence reads: CASSPPGAYNEQFF. CDR3 bases: TGTGCCAGCAGCCCTCCGGGGGCCTACAATGAGCAGTTCTTC.